Each of the 9 T cell receptor beta chains below was sequenced from the same sample in a study of beta chain features in type 1 diabetes (dated by TCRdb to 2016 to 2019). The library came from the immunoSEQ multiplex PCR assay. The entire isolated RNA was reverse transcribed using the High Capacity cDNA Reverse Transcription Kit, and thus expressed TCRB transcripts were sequenced. The immuneACCESS repertoire file appears here via TCRdb, limited to in-frame rearrangements. These files lack a portion of the clones; in checked studies, under half of the deficit traces to unresolved V genes, and the cause of the others is not known. The table for this sample lists 450,000 or so clones; around 10% of them were counted only once. The ten largest clonotypes hold approximately 0.05% of the sample. The sequenced sample was naive CD4+ T cells from blood. The cell subset or site label on this specimen signifies: true naive CD4+ T cells. The receptors stem from a young woman in good health.

This sequence joins TRBV29-1 and TRBJ2-3, with D possibly TRBD2 on 5 matching bases. The CDR3 is made up of 14 amino acids. CDR1 and CDR2 from the germline V gene are SQVTM and ANQGSEA. V was clipped by 4 bases and J by 6 bases, with 17 bases between them. The CDR3 bases are TGCAGCGTTGGCGGGCCTCCTAAAACCGATACGCAGTATTTT. This encodes CSVGGPPKTDTQYF.

This clone was counted only a few times. V usage is TRBV7-2 and J usage is TRBJ2-1; D unresolved. CDR1 and CDR2 from the germline V gene are SGHTA and FQGNSA. CDR3 size: 15 residues. Deletions cut 6 bases from V and 3 bases from J, with 15 bases between. This CDR3 is CASSRRGPNYNEQFF. CDR3 bases: TGTGCCAGCAGTAGGAGAGGCCCCAACTACAATGAGCAGTTCTTC.

The CDR3 reads CASTRMRNSPLHF. CDR3 sequence (DNA): TGTGCCAGCACCCGAATGCGGAATTCACCCCTCCACTTT. The chain combines TRBV7-2 with TRBJ1-6; D unresolved. The germline V gene has CDR1 SGHTA and CDR2 FQGNSA. This CDR3 is built from 13 residues. The V end lost 7 bases, the J end lost 7 bases, and 11 bases lay between the germline ends.

The chain employs TRBV5-1 and TRBJ2-1; a possible D gene is TRBD2 (5 bases). CDR1 and CDR2 (germline): SGHRS, YFSETQ. The germline V and J ends were trimmed by 4 bases and 8 bases, with 13 bases remaining between them. This CDR3 region has 13 residues. As DNA, the CDR3 is TGCGCCAGCAGCCAACCTGGGAGCTATGAGCAGTTCTTC. Translation: CASSQPGSYEQFF.

J is TRBJ2-4 and V is TRBV29-1; D may be TRBD1 (7 bases). Trimming left V 2 bases short and J 1 base short, with 12 bases between. The CDR3 runs to 15 residues. Germline CDR1 is SQVTM and CDR2 is ANQGSEA. CDR3: CSVELQGRAKNIQYF. CDR3 in DNA: TGCAGCGTTGAACTACAGGGGAGGGCCAAAAACATTCAGTACTTC.

J is TRBJ2-3 and V is TRBV4-2; D perhaps matches TRBD1 (5 bases). Trimming cost V 5 bases and J 6 bases, with 18 bases left between them. Germline CDR1 LGHNA, CDR2 YNFKEQ. The CDR3 runs 15 residues. The CDR3 DNA reads as TGTGCCAGCAGCAAGGGCGATCCAGGGATGGATACGCAGTATTTT. Its protein is CASSKGDPGMDTQYF.

As for this clone: This sample includes further DNA sequences coding for the same CDR3. J is TRBJ2-5 and V is TRBV20-1; no clear D. Germline CDR1 DFQATT, CDR2 SNEGSKA (reference sequence). The CDR3 runs to 10 residues. V lost 6 bases and J 3 bases, leaving 5 bases between the germline ends. CDR3 protein: CSAAEETQYF. The CDR3 DNA reads TGCAGTGCGGCTGAAGAGACCCAGTACTTC.

The CDR3 loop is CASSLSGRAYEQYF. In DNA, the CDR3 is TGCGCCAGCAGTCTTAGCGGGAGGGCCTACGAGCAGTACTTC. This rearrangement joins TRBV5-1 to TRBJ2-7; 11 bases align to TRBD2. Germline loops: CDR1 SGHRS, CDR2 YFSETQ. J gave up 2 bases and V 5 bases, and 3 bases lay outside the gene matches. CDR3 length equals 14 residues. The full variable domain, in which reference TRBV5-1 and TRBJ2-7 provide the parts outside the CDR3, is KAGVTQTPRYLIKTRGQQVTLSCSPISGHRSVSWYQQTPGQGLQFLFEYFSETQRNKGNFPGRFSGRQFSNSRSEMNVSTLELGDSALYLCASSLSGRAYEQYFGPGTRLTVT.

This clone was observed a handful of times. This chain uses TRBV7-3 with TRBJ2-1; 7 bases agree with TRBD2. Germline lookup yields CDR1 SGHTA and CDR2 FQGTGA. The CDR3 runs 17 residues. With 5 bases clipped from V and 2 bases from J, the junction kept 12 bases outside the gene matches. For the CDR3, the DNA is TGTGCCAGCAGCCCGGATGAGTACGGGAGGCCCTACAATGAGCAGTTCTTC. This translates into CASSPDEYGRPYNEQFF.